A single sample gave rise to the 12 T cell receptor beta chains below, sequenced in a study of blood T cell repertoires in COVID-19. The assay was immunoSEQ multiplex PCR, and TCRdb's table has in-frame clones only and misses some. This table has about 300,000 clones, 65% to 90% appearing once. The sequenced sample was peripheral blood. These receptors all stem from a human donor in a cohort sampled during active COVID-19.

The rearrangement joins TRBV19 to TRBJ2-2; 9 nucleotides agree with TRBD2. The CDR3 spans 15 residues. Per germline, CDR1 LNHDA and CDR2 SQIVND (reference sequence). Trimming took 8 bases from V and 3 from J; bases not matched to a gene: 7. The CDR3: CASRFSGSDTGELFF. The CDR3, as DNA: TGTGCCAGTCGCTTTAGCGGGAGTGACACCGGGGAGCTGTTTTTT.

This chain links TRBV7-9 with TRBJ2-3; 9 positions match TRBD2. Looked up from germline, CDR1 is SEHNR and CDR2 is FQNEAQ (reference sequence). Germline trimming cut 3 bases from V and 4 bases from J; bases unmatched to any gene: 5. This CDR3 spans 15 amino acids. CDR3 sequence reads: CASSLAGGMSDTQYF. The CDR3 DNA reads TGTGCCAGCAGCTTGGCGGGAGGGATGTCAGATACGCAGTATTTT.

The chain combines TRBV5-1 with TRBJ2-1, with 10 bases aligning to TRBD1. Unmatched junction bases numbered 8, after V lost 0 bases and J lost 8 bases. CDR3 size: 16 residues. Germline V lookup: CDR1 SGHRS, CDR2 YFSETQ. The CDR3 sequence is CASSLGTGTGADEQFF. For the CDR3, the DNA is TGCGCCAGCAGCTTGGGAACCGGGACAGGGGCCGATGAGCAGTTCTTC.

The chain combines TRBV7-9 with TRBJ1-6; possible D gene TRBD1, 6 bases. Trimming pared 3 bases from V and 14 bases from J, leaving 14 bases between. The CDR3 runs 13 residues. Germline lookup yields CDR1 SEHNR and CDR2 FQNEAQ (reference sequence). CDR3 DNA sequence: TGTGCCAGCAGCTTCTCAGGGGATGGGGCCCTCCACTTT. Translated, it gives CASSFSGDGALHF.

This clone was seen only once. The genes are TRBV29-1 and TRBJ2-1, with 13 bases matching TRBD2. Germline V gene data show CDR1 as SQVTM and CDR2 as ANQGSEA. The CDR3 is 14 residues long. The V and J ends lost 8 bases and 10 bases, in that order; junction bases with no gene match: 11. The CDR3 bases are TGCAGCACCACCGGGACTAGCGGGATTCGGGAGCAGTTCTTC. This codes for CSTTGTSGIREQFF.

The chain recombines TRBV10-3 with TRBJ2-5, with 9 bases identical to TRBD2. The CDR3 sequence is 17 residues long. The V segment lost 7 bases and the J segment 4 bases; nucleotides outside the gene matches: 16. Germline V gene data show CDR1 as ENHRY and CDR2 as SYGVKD. The CDR3 spells CAIKGSSGSGQIETQYF. The CDR3 DNA is TGTGCCATCAAAGGGAGTAGCGGGAGTGGTCAGATAGAGACCCAGTACTTC.

The genes are TRBV5-1 and TRBJ2-3; TRBD2 agrees at 9 bases. The V gene's germline CDR1 is SGHRS and CDR2 YFSETQ. Germline trimming cut 0 bases from V and 6 bases from J; bases unmatched to any gene: 5. The CDR3 loop spans 15 amino acids. CDR3 sequence reads: CASSLELAGLDTQYF. In DNA form, the CDR3 reads TGCGCCAGCAGCTTGGAGCTAGCGGGACTGGATACGCAGTATTTT.

The J gene is TRBJ1-3, the V gene TRBV2, with TRBD1 matching 10 bases. The CDR3 has 15 amino acids. From germline, CDR1 is SNHLY and CDR2 FYNNEI. Trimming cost V 5 bases and J 1 base; bases outside gene matches: 2. CDR3 in DNA: TGTGCCAGCAGTCAGGACAGGGGGTCTGGAAACACCATATATTTT. It encodes CASSQDRGSGNTIYF.

This clone was detected many times. The chain carries TRBV10-2 and TRBJ2-5; TRBD2 agrees at 9 bases. With 6 bases clipped from V and 5 bases from J, the junction kept 7 bases outside the gene matches. Looked up from germline, CDR1 is WSHSY and CDR2 is SAAADI. CDR3 length: 14 amino acids. In DNA, the CDR3 is TGCGCCAGCAGCCCCGGGACTAGCTGGGAGACCCAGTACTTC. Translation gives CASSPGTSWETQYF.

This chain joins TRBV6-2 or TRBV6-3 and TRBJ2-4; 10 nucleotides align to TRBD1. The V gene's germline CDR1 is MNHEY and CDR2 SVGEGT. The CDR3 totals 17 residues. Trimming took 3 bases from V and 6 from J; bases not matched to a gene: 11. CDR3 in DNA: TGTGCCAGCAGTTATAGTTCGGGACAGGGGTCCCTAAACATTCAGTACTTC. Translated, it gives CASSYSSGQGSLNIQYF.

This clone was seen a handful of times. V is TRBV5-8 and J is TRBJ1-1; D is unclear. CDR3 length equals 13 residues. V was shortened by 2 bases and J by 7 bases, with 12 bases between the two germline ends. CDR1 and CDR2 (germline): SGHTS, YDEGEE. In DNA, the CDR3 is TGTGCCAGCAGCTTCGGCGGTTCATTTGAAGCTTTCTTT. It translates to CASSFGGSFEAFF. The variable domain in full, with the rest retrieved from reference TRBV5-8 and TRBJ1-1, is EAGVTQSPTHLIKTRGQQATLRCSPISGHTSVYWYQQALGLGLQFLLWYDEGEERNRGNFPPRFSGRQFPNYSSELNVNALELEDSALYLCASSFGGSFEAFFGQGTRLTVV.

The chain uses TRBV5-5 and TRBJ2-5, with 14 bases that match TRBD2. Looked up from germline, CDR1 is SGHKS and CDR2 is YYEKEE (reference sequence). V shed 3 bases, J shed 5 bases, and the junction held 6 bases outside the gene matches. The CDR3 length is 16 residues. CDR3 DNA sequence: TGTGCCAGCAGCTATGGACTAGCGGGAGGAACGGAGACCCAGTACTTC. Protein: CASSYGLAGGTETQYF. The whole variable domain, filled in from reference TRBV5-5 and TRBJ2-5, reads DAGVTQSPTHLIKTRGQQVTLRCSPISGHKSVSWYQQVLGQGPQFIFQYYEKEERGRGNFPDRFSARQFPNYSSELNVNALLLGDSALYLCASSYGLAGGTETQYFGPGTRLLVL.